The 22 T cell receptor beta chains reported below all come from one sample, sequenced in a study of cytomegalovirus exposure and HLA in healthy donors. The PCR used 60 Vbeta and 13 Jbeta primers. Measured with immunoSEQ multiplex PCR; TCRdb has only the in-frame clones, and not every one. The sample's table shows about 160,000 clones. Sequenced material: PBMCs. These receptors originate from a woman between 55 and 75 years old in good health and CMV-seronegative.

This chain uses TRBV5-1 with TRBJ1-2; TRBD1 aligns across 9 bases. V dropped 4 bases and J dropped 4; count of bases not matched to a gene: 8. Germline values: CDR1 SGHRS, CDR2 YFSETQ. This CDR3 is built from 15 residues. The CDR3 sequence is CASSQTGGEFYGYTF. As DNA, the CDR3 is TGCGCCAGCAGCCAGACAGGGGGAGAATTCTATGGCTACACCTTC.

The chain uses TRBV4-3 and TRBJ1-1; D gene uncertain. The germline gives CDR1 LGHNA, CDR2 YSLEER. The CDR3 runs to 14 residues. V was clipped by 0 bases and J by 4 bases, with 9 bases between them. CDR3 amino acids: CASSQDGRITEAFF. The CDR3 DNA follows: TGCGCCAGCAGCCAAGACGGCAGGATCACTGAAGCTTTCTTT.

V and J are TRBV12-5 and TRBJ2-5, with TRBD2 identical over 7 bases. The ends lost 3 bases at V and 4 bases at J; junction bases unmatched: 5. The CDR3 contains 14 residues. CDR1 and CDR2 from the germline V gene are LGHNT and FRNRAP. Here the CDR3 reads CASGFSGTTETQYF. Here the CDR3 DNA reads TGTGCTAGTGGTTTCTCCGGGACTACAGAGACCCAGTACTTC.

The chain has TRBV6-6 and TRBJ2-2; TRBD1 aligns across 12 bases. J gave up 7 bases and V 5 bases, and 8 bases lay outside the gene matches. This CDR3 has 16 residues. The V gene's germline CDR1 is MNHNY and CDR2 SVGAGI (reference sequence). CDR3: CASSTPGTGGVGELFF. The CDR3 nucleotides are TGTGCCAGCAGTACCCCCGGGACAGGGGGCGTCGGGGAGCTGTTTTTT.

The J gene is TRBJ2-7, the V gene TRBV7-9; D remains ambiguous. Trimming shortened V by 5 bases and J by 4 bases, and 9 bases separated the two germline ends. The germline CDR1 and CDR2 sequences are SEHNR and FQNEAQ (reference sequence). The CDR3 is 12 residues long. The CDR3 spells CASSPGIYEQYF. DNA for the CDR3: TGTGCCAGCAGCCCCGGTATTTACGAGCAGTACTTC.

V usage is TRBV28 and J usage is TRBJ2-2; 7 bases line up with TRBD2. With V trimmed by 5 bases and J by 1 base, 10 bases remained unmatched. Germline V gene data show CDR1 as MDHEN and CDR2 as SYDVKM. This CDR3 comprises 17 residues. CDR3 sequence reads: CASSSLRDYQNTGELFF. CDR3 DNA sequence: TGTGCCAGCAGTAGCCTCCGGGACTACCAGAACACCGGGGAGCTGTTTTTT.

The V call is TRBV15, the J call TRBJ1-5; D possibly corresponds to TRBD1 (5 bases). The germline CDR1 and CDR2 sequences are LNHNV and YYDKDF (reference sequence). With 2 bases removed from V and 2 bases from J, the gap between germline ends came to 10 bases. The CDR3 has 15 amino acids. The CDR3 DNA reads as TGTGCCACCAGCAGATCCCAACAGGGCAATCAGCCCCAGCATTTT. This sequence encodes CATSRSQQGNQPQHF.

The CDR3 DNA reads TGTGCCAGCAGCTTGGTAGGGGCTGGAAACACCATATATTTT. Protein sequence: CASSLVGAGNTIYF. The rearrangement links TRBV5-6 to TRBJ1-3; D perhaps matches TRBD1 (5 bases). V was clipped by 0 bases and J by 2 bases, with 6 bases between them. CDR1 and CDR2 from the germline V gene are SGHDT and YYEEEE. The CDR3 length is 14 residues.

The chain recombines TRBV18 with TRBJ1-2; 8 bases agree with TRBD1. V dropped 3 bases and J dropped 5; count of bases not matched to a gene: 8. CDR1 KGHSH and CDR2 LQKENI come from the germline V gene. CDR3 length: 15 residues. In DNA form, the CDR3 reads TGTGCCAGCTCACCCGGACAGGGAGTAGAGTATGGCTACACCTTC. This sequence encodes CASSPGQGVEYGYTF.

The chain recombines TRBV5-6 with TRBJ2-1; 7 bases line up with TRBD1. Trimming took 4 bases from V and 7 from J; bases not matched to a gene: 11. The CDR3 is 15 amino acids. The germline V gene has CDR1 SGHDT and CDR2 YYEEEE. CDR3 bases: TGTGCCAGCAGCCCCAGGGGGTGGGATATGAATGAGCAGTTCTTC. Amino acid sequence: CASSPRGWDMNEQFF.

The V call is TRBV4-1, the J call TRBJ1-3; D is possibly TRBD1 (5 bases). The CDR3 length is 19 residues. The V end was cut by 0 bases, the J end by 0 bases, with 18 bases between. CDR1 MGHRA and CDR2 YSYEKL come from the germline V gene. The CDR3 is CASSQDLGKGKSSGNTIYF. CDR3 DNA sequence: TGCGCCAGCAGCCAAGATCTTGGGAAGGGGAAGAGCTCTGGAAACACCATATATTTT.

This chain joins TRBV5-4 and TRBJ2-3, with 8 bases identical to TRBD2. CDR1 and CDR2 (germline): SGHNT, YYREEE (reference sequence). The CDR3 has 16 amino acids. With V trimmed by 0 bases and J by 0 bases, 3 bases remained unmatched. The DNA of the CDR3 is TGTGCCAGCAGCTTGGGGCCGGGGGGGAGCACAGATACGCAGTATTTT. Amino acids: CASSLGPGGSTDTQYF. Looking up the rest from reference TRBV5-4 and TRBJ2-3 gives the full variable domain: ETGVTQSPTHLIKTRGQQVTLRCSSQSGHNTVSWYQQALGQGPQFIFQYYREEENGRGNFPPRFSGLQFPNYSSELNVNALELDDSALYLCASSLGPGGSTDTQYFGPGTRLTVL.

The chain employs TRBV15 and TRBJ2-7; 7 nucleotides align to TRBD1. The CDR3 length is 16 residues. Germline V lookup: CDR1 LNHNV, CDR2 YYDKDF (reference sequence). The V gene end was trimmed by 1 base and the J gene end by 3 bases; junction bases not matched to a gene: 9. CDR3: CATSRGRWGQFYEQYF. The DNA of the CDR3 is TGTGCCACCAGCAGAGGGAGATGGGGACAGTTCTACGAGCAGTACTTC. Drawing the rest from reference TRBV15 and TRBJ2-7, the complete variable domain is DAMVIQNPRYQVTQFGKPVTLSCSQTLNHNVMYWYQQKSSQAPKLLFHYYDKDFNNEADTPDNFQSRRPNTSFCFLDIRSPGLGDTAMYLCATSRGRWGQFYEQYFGPGTRLTVT.

The chain joins TRBV5-6 to TRBJ2-7; 7 bases agree with TRBD2. CDR1 and CDR2 (germline): SGHDT, YYEEEE. Germline trimming cut 3 bases from V and 3 bases from J; bases unmatched to any gene: 15. There are 17 residues in the CDR3. In DNA form, the CDR3 reads TGTGCCAGCAGCTCGCGTTCTGCGGGAGTCCTCCGCTACGAGCAGTACTTC. It specifies CASSSRSAGVLRYEQYF.

The CDR3 DNA reads as TGTGCTAGTGGGCTTACAGGGGCCATCCCCCTTGAAGCTTTCTTT. It is translated as CASGLTGAIPLEAFF. The genes are TRBV12-5 and TRBJ1-1; 7 positions agree with TRBD1. Germline lookup yields CDR1 LGHNT and CDR2 FRNRAP. This CDR3 is built from 15 residues. The V gene end was trimmed by 6 bases and the J gene end by 7 bases; junction bases not matched to a gene: 14.

The chain uses TRBV11-3 and TRBJ2-1, with 7 bases fitting TRBD1. The V segment lost 5 bases and the J segment 12 bases; nucleotides outside the gene matches: 10. Looked up from germline, CDR1 is SGHNT and CDR2 is YENEEA. The CDR3 has 13 residues. The CDR3 is CASSISGGSLQFF. The DNA for the CDR3 is TGTGCCAGCAGCATTTCAGGGGGTTCTTTGCAGTTCTTC.

The chain carries TRBV7-9 and TRBJ2-1; D not resolved. Germline CDR1 is SEHNR and CDR2 is FQNEAQ (reference sequence). The V gene lost 7 bases and the J gene lost 8 bases, with 12 bases spanning the gap. The CDR3 contains 12 residues. CDR3 in DNA: TGTGCCAGCACCCTACAGACGGATGAGCAGTTCTTC. Encoded protein: CASTLQTDEQFF.

V is TRBV6-6 and J is TRBJ2-7; D is perhaps TRBD1 (5 bases). V was clipped by 4 bases and J by 3 bases, with 10 bases between them. CDR1 is MNHNY, CDR2 SVGAGI, per germline (reference sequence). The length of the CDR3 is 13 residues. This chain's CDR3 is CASSLGVVYEQYF. The CDR3 DNA reads as TGTGCCAGCAGTTTAGGGGTCGTCTACGAGCAGTACTTC.

The rearrangement uses TRBV19 and TRBJ1-5; 9 bases are shared with TRBD1. V trimming: 4 bases; J trimming: 4 bases; junction bases outside the gene matches: 5. There are 15 residues in the CDR3. The V gene's germline CDR1 is LNHDA and CDR2 SQIVND (reference sequence). CDR3 sequence reads: CASSTRTGDNQPQHF. CDR3 DNA: TGTGCCAGTAGTACTCGGACAGGGGATAATCAGCCCCAGCATTTT.

This chain joins TRBV5-1 and TRBJ1-2; 11 bases are a match to TRBD1. Trimming at V came to 4 bases and at J to 3 bases, leaving 11 bases not matched to a gene. This CDR3 has 17 residues. Germline CDR1 reads SGHRS; CDR2 reads YFSETQ. The CDR3 loop is CASSTGTGGRHDYGYTF. CDR3 nucleotides: TGCGCCAGCAGCACCGGGACAGGGGGAAGGCATGACTATGGCTACACCTTC.

The gene calls are TRBV7-9 and TRBJ2-7, with 8 bases fitting TRBD1. Germline-derived CDR1 and CDR2 are SEHNR and FQNEAQ (reference sequence). This CDR3 comprises 15 residues. Losses at the gene ends were 1 base for V and 4 bases for J; bases not matched to a gene: 6. The CDR3: CASSLVRQGAYEQYF. In DNA, the CDR3 is TGTGCCAGCAGCTTAGTCCGCCAGGGGGCTTACGAGCAGTACTTC.

The V call is TRBV2, the J call TRBJ1-2; perhaps TRBD1 as D (6 bases). CDR1 is SNHLY and CDR2 is FYNNEI in the germline V gene. This CDR3 region has 14 residues. The V gene lost 6 bases and the J gene lost 6 bases, with 17 bases spanning the gap. CDR3 DNA: TGTGCCAGCAGGTTACAGGGATATATCGATGGCTACACCTTC. Residues: CASRLQGYIDGYTF.